The 9 T cell receptor beta chains below all came from one sample that was sequenced in a study of T cell responses to AZD1222 COVID-19 vaccine. Generated by immunoSEQ multiplex PCR, the TCRdb table keeps only in-frame clones and is missing some. The repertoire consists of around 58,000 clones, with around 80% occurring once and the leading ten covering 20%. The sample here was peripheral blood, taken on day 0 of AZD1222 vaccination. These receptors were obtained from an adult in good health.

The chain recombines TRBV28 with TRBJ1-2, with D tentatively TRBD1 (6 bases). The ends were cut back, 6 bases at V and 4 bases at J, with 12 bases in the middle. The CDR3 is 13 residues long. Per the germline V gene, CDR1 is MDHEN and CDR2 is SYDVKM. CDR3 in amino acids: CASRTQGIYGYTF. The CDR3 bases are TGTGCCAGCAGAACTCAGGGGATCTATGGCTACACCTTC.

This rearrangement joins TRBV5-4 to TRBJ1-6; weak D call: TRBD1 (6 bases). The V gene's germline CDR1 is SGHNT and CDR2 YYREEE (reference sequence). There are 16 residues in the CDR3. The V gene lost 3 bases and the J gene lost 7 bases, with 17 bases spanning the gap. CDR3 in amino acids: CASSWGGRQGNSPLHF. CDR3 in DNA: TGTGCCAGCAGCTGGGGGGGGCGGCAGGGGAATTCACCCCTCCACTTT.

The chain recombines TRBV28 with TRBJ1-4; a possible D gene is TRBD1 (5 bases). V dropped 4 bases and J dropped 8 bases, with 11 bases sitting between them. Germline-derived CDR1 and CDR2 are MDHEN and SYDVKM. The CDR3 extends over 13 amino acids. This CDR3 reads CASSSRVQEKLFF. DNA of the CDR3: TGTGCCAGCAGTTCCAGGGTTCAGGAAAAACTGTTTTTT.

The chain couples TRBV7-2 to TRBJ1-4; possible D gene TRBD1, 6 bases. Germline V gives CDR1 SGHTA, CDR2 FQGNSA. The CDR3 is 15 residues long. V was cut by 4 bases and J by 7 bases, with 16 bases left in between. CDR3 sequence reads: CASSSNQGQGEKLFF. As DNA, the CDR3 is TGTGCCAGCAGCTCGAATCAGGGGCAGGGTGAAAAACTGTTTTTT.

J is TRBJ1-2 and V is TRBV29-1; TRBD1 is a possible D gene (5 bases). Trimming removed 5 bases at V and 4 bases at J, with 17 bases between. This CDR3 is 14 amino acids long. CDR1 is SQVTM, CDR2 ANQGSEA, per germline. The CDR3 protein is CSVRGLGQGYGYTF. The CDR3 DNA follows: TGCAGCGTTCGTGGGCTTGGGCAGGGCTATGGCTACACCTTC.

This chain joins TRBV29-1 and TRBJ1-1, with D perhaps matching TRBD1 (5 bases). Germline loops: CDR1 SQVTM, CDR2 ANQGSEA. V was trimmed by 6 bases and J by 0 bases, leaving 17 bases between them. The CDR3 has 15 amino acids. The CDR3 DNA is TGCAGCGTCGGGGGAAGACGACGGATGAACACTGAAGCTTTCTTT. It specifies CSVGGRRRMNTEAFF.

The J gene is TRBJ1-5, the V gene TRBV7-6; TRBD1 might be the D (6 bases). Germline lookup yields CDR1 SGHVS and CDR2 FNYEAQ. The CDR3 contains 16 residues. Trimming removed 5 bases from V and 0 bases from J, with 14 bases in between. CDR3 amino acids: CASSPGTRNSNQPQHF. The CDR3, as DNA: TGTGCCAGCAGCCCCGGGACACGGAATAGCAATCAGCCCCAGCATTTT. The full variable domain, completed using reference TRBV7-6 and TRBJ1-5, is GAGVSQSPRYKVTKRGQDVALRCDPISGHVSLYWYRQALGQGPEFLTYFNYEAQQDKSGLPNDRFSAERPEGSISTLTIQRTEQRDSAMYRCASSPGTRNSNQPQHFGDGTRLSIL.

CDR3 coding DNA: TGTGCCAGTAGTCCCCAGGGGGTGCTGAGGGACACCATATATTTT. Its protein product is CASSPQGVLRDTIYF. The J gene is TRBJ1-3, the V gene TRBV19; 7 nucleotides match TRBD1. This CDR3 has 15 residues. Germline trimming cut 5 bases from V and 8 bases from J; bases unmatched to any gene: 12. CDR1 and CDR2 (germline): LNHDA, SQIVND (reference sequence).

The V gene is TRBV5-1, the J gene TRBJ2-1, with 13 bases lining up with TRBD2. CDR1 is SGHRS, CDR2 YFSETQ, per germline. V gave up 8 bases and J gave up 9 bases; unmatched junction bases: 11. The CDR3 is made up of 15 amino acids. The CDR3 bases are TGCGCCAGTTGGGGGACTAGCGGGAAGCTTGGTGAGCAGTTCTTC. It encodes CASWGTSGKLGEQFF. The full variable domain, rest sourced from reference TRBV5-1 and TRBJ2-1, is KAGVTQTPRYLIKTRGQQVTLSCSPISGHRSVSWYQQTPGQGLQFLFEYFSETQRNKGNFPGRFSGRQFSNSRSEMNVSTLELGDSALYLCASWGTSGKLGEQFFGPGTRLTVL.